The clone carrying this TCR beta chain was recorded many times. Its specificity is unknown. The authors ran a second PCR of roughly 6 to 12 cycles using a sample-barcoded 5' primer and a J-beta primer mix. TCRdb ran MiXCR on the 5' RACE reads and lists one entry per CDR3 protein. The data contain about 680,000 distinct CDR3 sequences, around half of them singletons. The authors drew around 11 milliliters of peripheral blood from each donor. A minimum of 7 million PBMCs was isolated per sample. The entry originates in a study of blood T cells in healthy people across ages. Study results and limitations: As age increased, TCR beta diversity per million T cells fell in a roughly linear fashion.

Deletions cut 5 bases from V and 4 bases from J, with 6 bases between. The CDR3 consists of 11 residues. The germline CDR1 and CDR2 sequences are MDHEN and SYDVKM. This clonotype was sampled from a woman aged 55-70 years in good health. Sequencing was performed on blood. The V gene is TRBV28, the J gene TRBJ2-7; no clear D. DNA of the CDR3: TGTGCCAGCAGTGTATCATACGAGCAGTACTTC. Its translation: CASSVSYEQYF.